This is a list of T cell receptor beta chains from one sample in a study of Ad26.COV2.S vaccination and SARS-CoV-2 variants. Measured with immunoSEQ multiplex PCR; TCRdb has only the in-frame clones, and not every one. The data show approximately 420,000 clones, roughly 90% seen once. Here the sequenced sample was peripheral blood, taken in a trial of Ad26.COV2.S vaccine versus placebo. These receptors all come from a person between 18 and 59 years old who received the Ad26.COV2.S COVID-19 vaccine or a placebo. CDR3s include the opening cysteine and the closing phenylalanine or tryptophan. Fields, in order: D gene, V gene, J gene, clone size, CDR3 length, CDR3 protein, CDR3 DNA. A D gene is named only where the DNA matches it firmly. Expanded clones get a size class; other rows say once, few or many, or leave the size out.

d_call: -; v_call: TRBV21-1; j_call: TRBJ2-5; clone_size: -; cdr3_length: 17; cdr3_aa: CASSKGGDRGFQETQYF; cdr3_nt: TGTGCCAGCAGCAAAGGAGGCGACAGGGGTTTCCAAGAGACCCAGTACTTC
d_call: -; v_call: TRBV7-9; j_call: TRBJ2-7; clone_size: -; cdr3_length: 14; cdr3_aa: CASSFGREGDEQYF; cdr3_nt: TGTGCCAGCAGCTTCGGCAGGGAAGGAGACGAGCAGTACTTC
d_call: TRBD2; v_call: TRBV30; j_call: TRBJ2-1; clone_size: -; cdr3_length: 13; cdr3_aa: CAWGSPGGNEQFF; cdr3_nt: TGTGCCTGGGGTTCCCCGGGGGGCAATGAGCAGTTCTTC
d_call: -; v_call: TRBV27; j_call: TRBJ1-6; clone_size: -; cdr3_length: 13; cdr3_aa: CASRGSYNSPLHF; cdr3_nt: TGTGCCAGCAGGGGCTCCTATAATTCACCCCTCCACTTT
d_call: -; v_call: TRBV7-2; j_call: TRBJ1-4; clone_size: -; cdr3_length: 12; cdr3_aa: CASVQNNEKLFF; cdr3_nt: TGTGCCAGCGTTCAGAATAATGAAAAACTGTTTTTT
d_call: -; v_call: TRBV21-1; j_call: TRBJ1-6; clone_size: -; cdr3_length: 21; cdr3_aa: CASHKTGTLVRGGPYNSPLHF; cdr3_nt: TGTGCCAGCCACAAGACCGGGACATTGGTTCGAGGGGGACCCTATAATTCACCCCTCCACTTT
d_call: -; v_call: TRBV6-2/TRBV6-3; j_call: TRBJ2-7; clone_size: -; cdr3_length: 16; cdr3_aa: CASSYSLPVIPYEQYF; cdr3_nt: TGTGCCAGCAGTTACTCCCTACCGGTGATCCCCTACGAGCAGTACTTC
d_call: -; v_call: TRBV5-1; j_call: TRBJ2-7; clone_size: few; cdr3_length: 15; cdr3_aa: CASSKGPMDSYEQYF; cdr3_nt: TGCGCCAGCAGCAAAGGACCGATGGACTCCTACGAGCAGTACTTC
d_call: -; v_call: TRBV2; j_call: TRBJ2-5; clone_size: -; cdr3_length: 14; cdr3_aa: CASSEGRGPETQYF; cdr3_nt: TGTGCCAGCAGTGAGGGCCGAGGGCCAGAGACCCAGTACTTC
d_call: TRBD1; v_call: TRBV6-2/TRBV6-3; j_call: TRBJ2-1; clone_size: once; cdr3_length: 14; cdr3_aa: CASRYRGSGNEQFF; cdr3_nt: TGTGCCAGCAGGTACAGGGGGTCGGGCAATGAGCAGTTCTTC
d_call: -; v_call: TRBV5-4; j_call: TRBJ2-7; clone_size: -; cdr3_length: 15; cdr3_aa: CASSSGSSRNYEQYF; cdr3_nt: TGTGCCAGCAGCTCCGGGTCATCACGGAACTACGAGCAGTACTTC